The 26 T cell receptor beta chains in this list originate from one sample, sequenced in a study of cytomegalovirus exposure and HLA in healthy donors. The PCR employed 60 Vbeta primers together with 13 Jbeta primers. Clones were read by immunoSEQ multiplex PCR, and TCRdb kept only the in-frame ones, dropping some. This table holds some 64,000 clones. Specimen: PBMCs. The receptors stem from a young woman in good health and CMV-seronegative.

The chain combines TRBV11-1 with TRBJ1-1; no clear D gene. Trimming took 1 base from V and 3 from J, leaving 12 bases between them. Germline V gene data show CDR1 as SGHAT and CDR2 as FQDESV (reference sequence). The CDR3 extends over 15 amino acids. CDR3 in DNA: TGTGCCAGCAGCTTAGAGGAGGGTGCTTACACTGAAGCTTTCTTT. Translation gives CASSLEEGAYTEAFF.

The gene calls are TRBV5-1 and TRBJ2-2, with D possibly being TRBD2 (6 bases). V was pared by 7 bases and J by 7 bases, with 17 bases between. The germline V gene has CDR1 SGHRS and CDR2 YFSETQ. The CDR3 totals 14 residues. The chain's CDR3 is CASGGLLSDGELFF. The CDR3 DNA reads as TGCGCCAGCGGGGGACTTCTCTCTGACGGGGAGCTGTTTTTT.

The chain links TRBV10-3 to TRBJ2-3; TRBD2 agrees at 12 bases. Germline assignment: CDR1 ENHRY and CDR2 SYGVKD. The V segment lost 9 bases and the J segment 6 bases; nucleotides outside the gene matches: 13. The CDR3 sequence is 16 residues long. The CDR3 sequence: CAIGGGATSGGDTQYF. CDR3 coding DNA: TGTGCCATAGGGGGGGGCGCGACTAGCGGGGGTGATACGCAGTATTTT.

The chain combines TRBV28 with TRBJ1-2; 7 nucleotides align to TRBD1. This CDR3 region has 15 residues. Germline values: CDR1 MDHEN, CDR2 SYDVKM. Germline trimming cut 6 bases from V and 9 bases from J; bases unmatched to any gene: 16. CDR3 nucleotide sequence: TGTGCCAGCAGCAGTCCCGGGACAGCCATGGACAGCTACACCTTC. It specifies CASSSPGTAMDSYTF.

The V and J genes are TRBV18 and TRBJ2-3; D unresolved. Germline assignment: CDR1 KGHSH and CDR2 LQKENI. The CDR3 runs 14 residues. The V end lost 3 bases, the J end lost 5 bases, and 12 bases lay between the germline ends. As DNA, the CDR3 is TGTGCCAGCTCACCTCTTGGGCGAAAAGATACGCAGTATTTT. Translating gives CASSPLGRKDTQYF.

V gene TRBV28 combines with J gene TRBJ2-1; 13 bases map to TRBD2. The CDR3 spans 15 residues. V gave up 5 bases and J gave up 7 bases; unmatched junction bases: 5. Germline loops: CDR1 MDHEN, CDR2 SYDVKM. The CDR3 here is CASSLRTSGRNEQFF. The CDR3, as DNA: TGTGCCAGCAGTCTACGGACTAGCGGGAGAAATGAGCAGTTCTTC. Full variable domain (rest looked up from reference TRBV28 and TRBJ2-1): DVKVTQSSRYLVKRTGEKVFLECVQDMDHENMFWYRQDPGLGLRLIYFSYDVKMKEKGDIPEGYSVSREKKERFSLILESASTNQTSMYLCASSLRTSGRNEQFFGPGTRLTVL.

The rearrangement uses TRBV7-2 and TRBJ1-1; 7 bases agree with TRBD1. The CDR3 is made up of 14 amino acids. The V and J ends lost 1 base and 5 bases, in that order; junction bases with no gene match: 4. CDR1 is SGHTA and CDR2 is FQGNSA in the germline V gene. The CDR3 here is CASSLVGGLTEAFF. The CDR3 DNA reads TGTGCCAGCAGCTTAGTAGGGGGCTTGACTGAAGCTTTCTTT.

The CDR3 DNA sequence: TGTGCCGTCCGACAGGAGGAGACCCAGTACTTC. Protein product: CAVRQEETQYF. The chain has TRBV30 and TRBJ2-5, with D perhaps TRBD1 (6 bases). Trimming took off 8 bases at V and 5 bases at J, with 12 bases between the two ends. The length of the CDR3 is 11 residues. Per the germline V gene, CDR1 is GTSNPN and CDR2 is SVGIG (reference sequence).

The CDR3 DNA sequence: TGTGCCAGCAGCCAGAAATCAGGGCCTGGGGCCAACGTCCTGACTTTC. This encodes CASSQKSGPGANVLTF. The chain has TRBV7-9 and TRBJ2-6; a possible D gene is TRBD1 (5 bases). Germline V CDR1 and CDR2: SEHNR, FQNEAQ (reference sequence). CDR3 length equals 16 residues. V was pared by 5 bases and J by 2 bases, with 13 bases between. The full variable domain, in which reference TRBV7-9 and TRBJ2-6 provide the parts outside the CDR3, is DTGVSQNPRHKITKRGQNVTFRCDPISEHNRLYWYRQTLGQGPEFLTYFQNEAQLEKSRLLSDRFSAERPKGSFSTLEIQRTEQGDSAMYLCASSQKSGPGANVLTFGAGSRLTVL.

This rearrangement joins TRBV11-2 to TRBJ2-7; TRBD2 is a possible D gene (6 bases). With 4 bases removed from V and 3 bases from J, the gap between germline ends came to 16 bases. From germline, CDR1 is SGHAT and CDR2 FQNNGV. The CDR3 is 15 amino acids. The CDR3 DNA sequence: TGTGCCAGCAGCTCCCCCGGGACTTCGATCTACGAGCAGTACTTC. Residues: CASSSPGTSIYEQYF.

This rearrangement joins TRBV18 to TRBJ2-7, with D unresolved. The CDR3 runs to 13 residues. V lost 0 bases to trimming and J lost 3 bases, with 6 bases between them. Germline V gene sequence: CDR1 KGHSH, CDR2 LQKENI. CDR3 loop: CASSPPNIYEQYF. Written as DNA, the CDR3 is TGTGCCAGCTCACCACCGAACATCTACGAGCAGTACTTC.

The CDR3 protein is CASSPGTGEVDTQYF. The CDR3 DNA reads as TGTGCCAGCAGTCCCGGGACAGGGGAGGTAGATACGCAGTATTTT. The genes are TRBV28 and TRBJ2-3; 10 bases map to TRBD1. The CDR3 has 15 amino acids. Germline V CDR1 and CDR2: MDHEN, SYDVKM. V lost 5 bases and J lost 5; bases outside the gene matches: 7.

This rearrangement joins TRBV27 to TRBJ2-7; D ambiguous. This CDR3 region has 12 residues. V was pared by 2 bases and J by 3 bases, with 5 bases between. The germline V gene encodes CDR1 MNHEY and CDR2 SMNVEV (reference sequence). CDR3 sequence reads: CASSLNGYEQYF. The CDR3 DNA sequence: TGTGCCAGCAGTTTAAACGGCTACGAGCAGTACTTC.

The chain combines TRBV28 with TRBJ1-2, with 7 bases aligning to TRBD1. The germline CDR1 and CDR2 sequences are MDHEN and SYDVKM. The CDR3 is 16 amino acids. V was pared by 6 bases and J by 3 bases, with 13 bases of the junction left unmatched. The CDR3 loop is CASSPWEDRRHYGYTF. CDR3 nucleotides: TGTGCCAGCAGCCCTTGGGAGGACAGGCGGCACTATGGCTACACCTTC.

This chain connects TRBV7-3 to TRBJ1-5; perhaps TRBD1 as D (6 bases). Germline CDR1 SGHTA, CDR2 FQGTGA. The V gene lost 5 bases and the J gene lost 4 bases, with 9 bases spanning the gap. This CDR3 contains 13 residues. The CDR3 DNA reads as TGTGCCAGCAGCCCAACAGGGAATCAGCCCCAGCATTTT. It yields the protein CASSPTGNQPQHF.

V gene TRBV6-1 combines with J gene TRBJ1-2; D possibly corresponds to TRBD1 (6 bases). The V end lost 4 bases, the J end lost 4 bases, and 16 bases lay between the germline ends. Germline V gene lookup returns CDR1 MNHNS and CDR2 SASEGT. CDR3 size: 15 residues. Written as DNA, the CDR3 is TGTGCCAGCAGTGGCCCCTTGGGGACACCCTATGGCTACACCTTC. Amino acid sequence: CASSGPLGTPYGYTF.

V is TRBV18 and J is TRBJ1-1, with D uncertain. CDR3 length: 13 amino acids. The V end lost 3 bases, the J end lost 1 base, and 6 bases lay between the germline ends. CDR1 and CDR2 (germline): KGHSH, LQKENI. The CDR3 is CASSPGENTEAFF. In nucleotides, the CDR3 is TGTGCCAGCTCACCGGGAGAGAACACTGAAGCTTTCTTT.

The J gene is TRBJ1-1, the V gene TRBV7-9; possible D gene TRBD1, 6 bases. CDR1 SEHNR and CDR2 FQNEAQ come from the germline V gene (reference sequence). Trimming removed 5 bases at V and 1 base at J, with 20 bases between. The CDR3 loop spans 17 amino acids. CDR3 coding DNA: TGTGCCAGCAGCCCGTATCCGGGACAACCGAGGAACACTGAAGCTTTCTTT. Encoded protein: CASSPYPGQPRNTEAFF.

Here the CDR3 DNA reads TGCGCCAGCAGCGCGGGACAGCTCGTCGTCGAGCAGTACTTC. It codes for CASSAGQLVVEQYF. The V gene is TRBV5-1, the J gene TRBJ2-7; D perhaps matches TRBD1 (7 bases). Looked up from germline, CDR1 is SGHRS and CDR2 is YFSETQ. Trimming removed 4 bases from V and 6 bases from J, with 17 bases in between. The CDR3 covers 14 residues.

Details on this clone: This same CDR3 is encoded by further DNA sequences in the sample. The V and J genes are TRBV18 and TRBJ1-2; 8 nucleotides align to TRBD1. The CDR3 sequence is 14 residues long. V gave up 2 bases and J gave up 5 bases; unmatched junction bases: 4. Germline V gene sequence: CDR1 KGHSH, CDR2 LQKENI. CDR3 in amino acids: CASSPTTGGYGYTF. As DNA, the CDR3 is TGTGCCAGCTCACCAACAACAGGGGGTTATGGCTACACCTTC.

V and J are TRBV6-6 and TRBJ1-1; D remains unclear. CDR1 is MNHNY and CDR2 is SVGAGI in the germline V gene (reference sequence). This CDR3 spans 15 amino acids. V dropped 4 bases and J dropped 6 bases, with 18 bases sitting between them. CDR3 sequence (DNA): TGTGCCAGCAGTTTAGCCTCGCGGCTCATCTCTGAAGCTTTCTTT. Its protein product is CASSLASRLISEAFF.

In nucleotides, the CDR3 is TGCAGCTTGAGCTTAACAGGGCCCACTGAAGCTTTCTTT. Its translation: CSLSLTGPTEAFF. The chain carries TRBV29-1 and TRBJ1-1; weak D call: TRBD1 (6 bases). Deletions cut 8 bases from V and 4 bases from J, with 17 bases between. Per the germline V gene, CDR1 is SQVTM and CDR2 is ANQGSEA. The CDR3 is 13 amino acids.

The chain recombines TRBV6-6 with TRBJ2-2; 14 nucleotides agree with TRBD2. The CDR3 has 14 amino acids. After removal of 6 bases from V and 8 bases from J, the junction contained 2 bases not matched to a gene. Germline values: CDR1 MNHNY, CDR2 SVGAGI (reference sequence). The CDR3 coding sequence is TGTGCCAGCAGGGGACTAGCGGGAGCTGGGGAGCTGTTTTTT. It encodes CASRGLAGAGELFF.

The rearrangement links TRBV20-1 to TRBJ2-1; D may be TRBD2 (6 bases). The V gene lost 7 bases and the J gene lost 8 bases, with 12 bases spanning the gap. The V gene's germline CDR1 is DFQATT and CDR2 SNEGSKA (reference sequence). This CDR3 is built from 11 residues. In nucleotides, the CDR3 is TGCAGTGTCCCTGCGGGGTATGAGCAGTTCTTC. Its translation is CSVPAGYEQFF.

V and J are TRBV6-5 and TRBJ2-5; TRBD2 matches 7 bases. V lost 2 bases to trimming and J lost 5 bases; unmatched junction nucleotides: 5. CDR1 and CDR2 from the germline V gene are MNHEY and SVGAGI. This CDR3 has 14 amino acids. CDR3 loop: CASSYGGSKETQYF. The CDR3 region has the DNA TGTGCCAGCAGTTACGGCGGGAGTAAGGAGACCCAGTACTTC.

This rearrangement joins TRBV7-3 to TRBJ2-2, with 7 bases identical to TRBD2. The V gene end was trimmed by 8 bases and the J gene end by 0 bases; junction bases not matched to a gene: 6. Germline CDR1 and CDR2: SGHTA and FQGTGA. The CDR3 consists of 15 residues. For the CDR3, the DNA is TGTGCCAGCGGGTTAGCGGGCGCGAACACCGGGGAGCTGTTTTTT. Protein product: CASGLAGANTGELFF.